Listed here are 26 T cell receptor beta chains from one sample, sequenced in a study of cytomegalovirus exposure and HLA in healthy donors. Generated by immunoSEQ multiplex PCR, the TCRdb table keeps only in-frame clones and is missing some. Among under 400,000 clones listed, nearly 90% were seen once. What was sequenced was PBMCs. The receptors were sampled from a man younger than 45 in good health and CMV-seronegative.

The chain combines TRBV5-6 with TRBJ2-7; 9 bases fit TRBD2. Germline CDR1 reads SGHDT; CDR2 reads YYEEEE. V trimming: 0 bases; J trimming: 2 bases; junction bases outside the gene matches: 6. CDR3 length equals 16 residues. The DNA of the CDR3 is TGTGCCAGCAGCTTGGCCAGCGGGGGGCCCGCCTACGAGCAGTACTTC. Translated, it gives CASSLASGGPAYEQYF.

This sequence joins TRBV12-2 and TRBJ1-5; TRBD1, the table's D call, lacks a check against the DNA. TRBV12-2 constitutes a pseudogene. The CDR3 sequence is 18 residues long. The CDR3 here is CASRLVGQGDNSNQPQHF. The CDR3 DNA sequence: TGTGCAAGTCGCTTGGTAGGACAGGGGGATAATAGCAATCAGCCCCAGCATTTT.

The sample holds one count of this clone. The CDR3 sequence: CASSLVSYRGVYGTGELFF. The DNA of the CDR3 is TGCGCCAGCAGCTTGGTCTCTTATCGGGGGGTCTACGGGACCGGGGAGCTGTTTTTT. This rearrangement joins TRBV5-1 to TRBJ2-2; the match to TRBD2 covers 7 bases. Losses at the gene ends were 0 bases for V and 5 bases for J; bases not matched to a gene: 16. Per germline, CDR1 SGHRS and CDR2 YFSETQ. This CDR3 is built from 19 residues. The full variable domain, in which reference TRBV5-1 and TRBJ2-2 provide the parts outside the CDR3, is KAGVTQTPRYLIKTRGQQVTLSCSPISGHRSVSWYQQTPGQGLQFLFEYFSETQRNKGNFPGRFSGRQFSNSRSEMNVSTLELGDSALYLCASSLVSYRGVYGTGELFFGEGSRLTVL.

The chain has TRBV2 and TRBJ2-2; a possible D gene is TRBD1 (5 bases). The CDR3 consists of 14 residues. Germline loops: CDR1 SNHLY, CDR2 FYNNEI. The V end was cut by 2 bases, the J end by 6 bases, with 10 bases between. The CDR3 here is CASSEPGLAGELFF. The CDR3, as DNA: TGTGCCAGCAGTGAACCAGGGTTAGCCGGGGAGCTGTTTTTT.

The V gene is TRBV7-2, the J gene TRBJ1-1; D might be TRBD1 (5 bases). CDR3 size: 15 residues. Between the trimmed V and J ends, which lost 5 bases and 4 bases, there was a span of 17 bases. Germline V gives CDR1 SGHTA, CDR2 FQGNSA. The CDR3 DNA follows: TGTGCCAGCAGCCTATCCTTTGGGGCGCGCACTGAAGCTTTCTTT. Translated: CASSLSFGARTEAFF.

The chain recombines TRBV5-1 with TRBJ1-5; D ambiguous. Trimming removed 2 bases at V and 10 bases at J, with 16 bases between. Germline V gene sequence: CDR1 SGHRS, CDR2 YFSETQ. The CDR3 consists of 14 residues. This chain's CDR3 is CASSLRQSQEPQHF. The CDR3 DNA reads as TGCGCCAGCAGCTTAAGGCAGTCCCAGGAACCCCAGCATTTT.

This chain connects TRBV19 to TRBJ2-4; tentatively, D is TRBD2 (5 bases). This CDR3 is 15 amino acids long. The germline V and J ends were trimmed by 3 bases and 2 bases, with 11 bases remaining between them. CDR1 and CDR2 (germline): LNHDA, SQIVND (reference sequence). CDR3 nucleotides: TGTGCCAGTAGTATCAGTGGAGGCTCCAAAAACATTCAGTACTTC. It yields the protein CASSISGGSKNIQYF. The complete variable domain, with remaining parts taken from reference TRBV19 and TRBJ2-4, reads DGGITQSPKYLFRKEGQNVTLSCEQNLNHDAMYWYRQDPGQGLRLIYYSQIVNDFQKGDIAEGYSVSREKKESFPLTVTSAQKNPTAFYLCASSISGGSKNIQYFGAGTRLSVL.

The V call is TRBV5-5, the J call TRBJ2-1; no definite D call. Germline V lookup: CDR1 SGHKS, CDR2 YYEKEE (reference sequence). The germline V and J ends were trimmed by 0 bases and 0 bases, with 7 bases remaining between them. The CDR3 is 15 residues long. Here the CDR3 reads CASSLGAYSYNEQFF. The CDR3 region has the DNA TGTGCCAGCAGCTTGGGAGCATACTCCTACAATGAGCAGTTCTTC.

This CDR3 reads CASSLVLAVDTQYF. The DNA of the CDR3 is TGCGCCAGCAGCTTGGTGCTAGCGGTAGATACGCAGTATTTT. The chain links TRBV5-1 to TRBJ2-3, with 7 bases that match TRBD2. The germline V gene has CDR1 SGHRS and CDR2 YFSETQ. Trimming took 0 bases from V and 5 from J; bases not matched to a gene: 3. This CDR3 spans 14 amino acids.

J is TRBJ2-1 and V is TRBV5-1, with 10 nucleotides matching TRBD2. Germline lookup yields CDR1 SGHRS and CDR2 YFSETQ. The trim removed 4 bases at V and 5 bases at J, leaving 6 bases unmatched. This CDR3 is 15 amino acids long. CDR3 protein: CASSPLAGVNNEQFF. CDR3 sequence (DNA): TGCGCCAGCAGCCCCCTAGCGGGGGTAAACAATGAGCAGTTCTTC.

The genes are TRBV6-6 and TRBJ2-7, with D hard to call. Germline V gives CDR1 MNHNY, CDR2 SVGAGI (reference sequence). With 3 bases removed from V and 2 bases from J, the gap between germline ends came to 8 bases. CDR3 length equals 13 residues. CDR3 amino acids: CASSYEETYEQYF. CDR3 nucleotide sequence: TGTGCCAGCAGTTATGAGGAAACCTACGAGCAGTACTTC.

The chain has TRBV5-4 and TRBJ1-1; possible D gene TRBD1, 5 bases. CDR1 and CDR2 from the germline V gene are SGHNT and YYREEE (reference sequence). Trimming removed 5 bases from V and 5 bases from J, with 10 bases in between. The CDR3 has 12 amino acids. The CDR3 reads CASSQGRTEAFF. CDR3 DNA sequence: TGTGCCAGCAGTCAGGGAAGGACTGAAGCTTTCTTT. Looking up the rest from reference TRBV5-4 and TRBJ1-1 gives the full variable domain: ETGVTQSPTHLIKTRGQQVTLRCSSQSGHNTVSWYQQALGQGPQFIFQYYREEENGRGNFPPRFSGLQFPNYSSELNVNALELDDSALYLCASSQGRTEAFFGQGTRLTVV.

V gene TRBV4-1 combines with J gene TRBJ1-5, with D perhaps matching TRBD1 (6 bases). Germline lookup yields CDR1 MGHRA and CDR2 YSYEKL. The CDR3 is 15 amino acids. V gave up 1 base and J gave up 5 bases, with 12 bases separating them. The CDR3 DNA follows: TGCGCCAGCAGCCAAGTTACAGGGTCTCATCAGCCCCAGCATTTT. Translating it yields CASSQVTGSHQPQHF.

The table lists this clone with a few counts. J is TRBJ1-1 and V is TRBV7-6, with D maybe TRBD1 (5 bases). Germline V lookup: CDR1 SGHVS, CDR2 FNYEAQ. V was shortened by 1 base and J by 0 bases, with 15 bases between the two germline ends. The CDR3 loop spans 17 amino acids. This CDR3 is CASSLEPDIRMNTEAFF. As DNA, the CDR3 is TGTGCCAGCAGCTTAGAGCCGGACATCCGAATGAACACTGAAGCTTTCTTT. Together with reference TRBV7-6 and TRBJ1-1, the CDR3 gives the full variable domain: GAGVSQSPRYKVTKRGQDVALRCDPISGHVSLYWYRQALGQGPEFLTYFNYEAQQDKSGLPNDRFSAERPEGSISTLTIQRTEQRDSAMYRCASSLEPDIRMNTEAFFGQGTRLTVV.

The V and J genes are TRBV5-4 and TRBJ2-1; tentative D call: TRBD2 (6 bases). This CDR3 has 13 amino acids. V gave up 1 base and J gave up 8 bases, with 10 bases separating them. Germline values: CDR1 SGHNT, CDR2 YYREEE (reference sequence). The CDR3 protein is CASSLHGGDEQFF. The CDR3 bases are TGTGCCAGCAGCTTGCACGGGGGTGATGAGCAGTTCTTC.

V is TRBV5-1 and J is TRBJ2-1; TRBD2 is a possible D gene (6 bases). Trimming took off 0 bases at V and 2 bases at J, with 12 bases between the two ends. The germline V gene encodes CDR1 SGHRS and CDR2 YFSETQ. The CDR3 has 16 amino acids. CDR3 DNA sequence: TGCGCCAGCAGCTTGGACGGGGGTTGGGCCTACAATGAGCAGTTCTTC. Amino acids: CASSLDGGWAYNEQFF.

The sample holds a few counts of this clone. V usage is TRBV19 and J usage is TRBJ2-5, with 7 bases fitting TRBD1. In germline, CDR1 is LNHDA, CDR2 SQIVND (reference sequence). Germline trimming cut 7 bases from V and 0 bases from J; bases unmatched to any gene: 11. The CDR3 consists of 16 residues. The CDR3 DNA sequence: TGTGCCAGTAACCGCCCGGGACAGCCAGACCAAGAGACCCAGTACTTC. Its protein is CASNRPGQPDQETQYF.

CDR3 coding DNA: TGTGCCAGCAGCCAAACAGGGGGCGCGTCCAGCCGCTCCTACGAGCAGTACTTC. It specifies CASSQTGGASSRSYEQYF. The gene calls are TRBV27 and TRBJ2-7, with TRBD1 matching over 9 bases. Germline V gene lookup returns CDR1 MNHEY and CDR2 SMNVEV (reference sequence). The CDR3 extends over 18 amino acids. The J segment lost 0 bases and the V segment lost 6 bases, leaving 15 bases of the junction unmatched.

In the case of this clone: At the DNA level, this CDR3 is encoded by other sequences in the same sample as well. This rearrangement joins TRBV27 to TRBJ1-1, with D unresolved. CDR3 size: 13 residues. The ends were cut back, 2 bases at V and 4 bases at J, with 8 bases in the middle. Germline lookup yields CDR1 MNHEY and CDR2 SMNVEV (reference sequence). CDR3 region: CASSLEGGTEAFF. The CDR3 DNA follows: TGTGCCAGCAGTTTAGAGGGAGGCACTGAAGCTTTCTTT.

This chain links TRBV29-1 with TRBJ2-3; 9 bases align to TRBD2. The CDR3 is 15 amino acids. Germline loops: CDR1 SQVTM, CDR2 ANQGSEA. V lost 2 bases and J lost 0; bases outside the gene matches: 3. CDR3 in DNA: TGCAGCGTTGAACTAGCGGGGAGAAGCACAGATACGCAGTATTTT. Translating gives CSVELAGRSTDTQYF.

This rearrangement joins TRBV5-5 to TRBJ1-1, with D hard to call. The V gene lost 2 bases and the J gene lost 4 bases, with 6 bases spanning the gap. Germline assignment: CDR1 SGHKS and CDR2 YYEKEE (reference sequence). This CDR3 is 12 amino acids long. CDR3 sequence reads: CASSFLSTEAFF. CDR3 bases: TGTGCCAGCAGCTTCTTATCCACTGAAGCTTTCTTT. Together with reference TRBV5-5 and TRBJ1-1, the CDR3 gives the full variable domain: DAGVTQSPTHLIKTRGQQVTLRCSPISGHKSVSWYQQVLGQGPQFIFQYYEKEERGRGNFPDRFSARQFPNYSSELNVNALLLGDSALYLCASSFLSTEAFFGQGTRLTVV.

The rearrangement uses TRBV7-6 and TRBJ2-5; tentative D call: TRBD2 (5 bases). Between the trimmed V and J ends, which lost 7 bases and 7 bases, there was a span of 16 bases. Germline assignment: CDR1 SGHVS and CDR2 FNYEAQ. This CDR3 is built from 13 residues. The CDR3 coding sequence is TGTGCCAGCACCCCCCACCTTAGCGTGACCCAGTACTTC. This gives the protein CASTPHLSVTQYF.

This rearrangement joins TRBV27 to TRBJ1-6; 7 bases are a match to TRBD1. The germline V gene has CDR1 MNHEY and CDR2 SMNVEV (reference sequence). The J segment lost 6 bases and the V segment lost 3 bases, leaving 5 bases of the junction unmatched. The CDR3 consists of 15 residues. CDR3 in DNA: TGTGCCAGCAGTTTTCGCGACAGGGTTAATTCACCCCTCCACTTT. Translated, it gives CASSFRDRVNSPLHF.

The chain uses TRBV7-9 and TRBJ2-7, with D perhaps matching TRBD1 (6 bases). V was cut by 3 bases and J by 0 bases, with 12 bases left in between. Germline V gives CDR1 SEHNR, CDR2 FQNEAQ (reference sequence). This CDR3 has 15 residues. CDR3 sequence reads: CASSLRQEPSYEQYF. In DNA form, the CDR3 reads TGTGCCAGCAGCTTGAGACAGGAACCCTCCTACGAGCAGTACTTC. The complete variable domain, with remaining parts taken from reference TRBV7-9 and TRBJ2-7, reads DTGVSQNPRHKITKRGQNVTFRCDPISEHNRLYWYRQTLGQGPEFLTYFQNEAQLEKSRLLSDRFSAERPKGSFSTLEIQRTEQGDSAMYLCASSLRQEPSYEQYFGPGTRLTVT.

V gene TRBV23-1 combines with J gene TRBJ2-7, with D uncertain. TRBV23-1 is filed as an ORF, its function uncertain. The CDR3 contains 14 residues. V was shortened by 5 bases and J by 2 bases, with 13 bases between the two germline ends. The CDR3 here is CASSTRSRTYEQYF. CDR3 nucleotide sequence: TGCGCCAGCAGTACAAGGTCCAGGACCTACGAGCAGTACTTC.

This clone was seen only once. This sequence joins TRBV5-1 and TRBJ1-4, with D perhaps TRBD1 (6 bases). The CDR3 consists of 16 residues. V was pared by 4 bases and J by 3 bases, with 16 bases between. Germline-derived CDR1 and CDR2 are SGHRS and YFSETQ. The CDR3 DNA sequence: TGCGCCAGCAGCCCCGGTGCGGGGGCTTCTAATGAAAAACTGTTTTTT. It encodes CASSPGAGASNEKLFF. Together with reference TRBV5-1 and TRBJ1-4, the CDR3 gives the full variable domain: KAGVTQTPRYLIKTRGQQVTLSCSPISGHRSVSWYQQTPGQGLQFLFEYFSETQRNKGNFPGRFSGRQFSNSRSEMNVSTLELGDSALYLCASSPGAGASNEKLFFGSGTQLSVL.